This passage covers 13 T cell receptor beta chains from one sample sequenced in a study of radiotherapy plus CTLA-4 blockade in lung cancer. Generated by immunoSEQ multiplex PCR, the TCRdb table keeps only in-frame clones and is missing some. The table lists 30,000 to 45,000 clones, about three quarters of them singletons. Sequencing was performed on peripheral blood, taken from a patient treated with radiotherapy plus ipilimumab. Receptor source: a human donor with non-small cell lung cancer who had stable disease on radiotherapy plus ipilimumab.

V is TRBV4-3 and J is TRBJ1-4; a weak D match, TRBD1 (6 bases). The CDR3 is 15 amino acids. V was pared by 1 base and J by 5 bases, with 11 bases between. The V gene's germline CDR1 is LGHNA and CDR2 YSLEER. CDR3 sequence (DNA): TGCGCCAGCAGCCAAGTAGACAGGACGAATGAAAAACTGTTTTTT. Its protein product is CASSQVDRTNEKLFF.

The chain recombines TRBV7-6 with TRBJ1-1, with 11 bases that match TRBD1. The germline gives CDR1 SGHVS, CDR2 FNYEAQ. V was pared by 5 bases and J by 0 bases, with 8 bases of the junction left unmatched. This CDR3 has 17 amino acids. CDR3 DNA sequence: TGTGCCAGCAGCCCGCGTAGGACAGGGGGCATGAACACTGAAGCTTTCTTT. Translation gives CASSPRRTGGMNTEAFF. Drawing the rest from reference TRBV7-6 and TRBJ1-1, the complete variable domain is GAGVSQSPRYKVTKRGQDVALRCDPISGHVSLYWYRQALGQGPEFLTYFNYEAQQDKSGLPNDRFSAERPEGSISTLTIQRTEQRDSAMYRCASSPRRTGGMNTEAFFGQGTRLTVV.

This clone was detected only once. As DNA, the CDR3 is TGCAGCGTTTTCGACAGGTACTACGAGCAGTACTTC. Translated, it gives CSVFDRYYEQYF. The rearrangement uses TRBV29-1 and TRBJ2-7, with TRBD1 as a possible D gene (6 bases). The CDR3 runs 12 residues. V lost 5 bases and J 3 bases, leaving 11 bases between the germline ends. CDR1 SQVTM and CDR2 ANQGSEA come from the germline V gene.

There are a few counts of this clone. The rearrangement joins TRBV7-9 to TRBJ1-5; no firm D call. This CDR3 spans 17 amino acids. CDR1 is SEHNR, CDR2 FQNEAQ, per germline (reference sequence). Trimming took off 5 bases at V and 3 bases at J, with 20 bases between the two ends. The CDR3 sequence: CASSPQRGRNLNQPQHF. CDR3 nucleotides: TGTGCCAGCAGCCCCCAGCGAGGGAGAAACCTCAATCAGCCCCAGCATTTT.

The sample holds a few counts of this clone. The chain combines TRBV7-3 with TRBJ1-3; D call uncertain. This CDR3 is built from 13 residues. The V end lost 5 bases, the J end lost 4 bases, and 9 bases lay between the germline ends. Germline CDR1 SGHTA, CDR2 FQGTGA. CDR3 in DNA: TGTGCCAGCAGCCCTGGGTTAGGAAACACCATATATTTT. Residues: CASSPGLGNTIYF.

This clone turned up a few times. J is TRBJ2-1 and V is TRBV18, with D perhaps being TRBD1 or TRBD2 (5 bases each). Germline V CDR1 and CDR2: KGHSH, LQKENI. Trimming pared 3 bases from V and 8 bases from J, leaving 17 bases between. This CDR3 is 15 amino acids long. CDR3: CASSPRGSTTDEQFF. As DNA, the CDR3 is TGTGCCAGCTCACCGAGGGGATCTACAACCGATGAGCAGTTCTTC.

V is TRBV9 and J is TRBJ1-1, with a weak D call TRBD1 (6 bases). Germline-derived CDR1 and CDR2 are SGDLS and YYNGEE. Trimming shortened V by 5 bases and J by 0 bases, and 14 bases separated the two germline ends. The CDR3 is 15 amino acids. CDR3 nucleotides: TGTGCCAGCAGTTACGGACAGAACCTGAACACTGAAGCTTTCTTT. Translated: CASSYGQNLNTEAFF. The full variable domain, its missing parts supplied by reference TRBV9 and TRBJ1-1, is DSGVTQTPKHLITATGQRVTLRCSPRSGDLSVYWYQQSLDQGLQFLIQYYNGEERAKGNILERFSAQQFPDLHSELNLSSLELGDSALYFCASSYGQNLNTEAFFGQGTRLTVV.

Only one count was recorded for this clone. The chain combines TRBV10-1 with TRBJ1-2; TRBD1 is a possible D gene (6 bases). CDR3 size: 13 residues. Per germline, CDR1 WNHNN and CDR2 SYGVQD (reference sequence). V shed 3 bases and J shed 4 bases, with 9 bases lying between them. Here the CDR3 DNA reads TGCGCCAGCAGTGATAACAGGGCCTATGGCTACACCTTC. The encoded protein is CASSDNRAYGYTF.

This clone appeared a few times. The V gene is TRBV7-8, the J gene TRBJ2-7; 8 positions match TRBD1. With 5 bases clipped from V and 1 base from J, the junction kept 7 bases outside the gene matches. The CDR3 extends over 15 amino acids. Germline CDR1 and CDR2: SGHVS and FQNEAQ. The CDR3 spells CASSPRQGPSYEQYF. As DNA, the CDR3 is TGTGCCAGCAGCCCCAGACAGGGGCCTTCCTACGAGCAGTACTTC.

V gene TRBV13 combines with J gene TRBJ2-7; TRBD2 is a possible D gene (6 bases). Germline CDR1 is PRHDT and CDR2 is FYEKMQ (reference sequence). The CDR3 extends over 15 amino acids. Trimming cost V 5 bases and J 2 bases, with 16 bases left between them. Written as DNA, the CDR3 is TGTGCCAGCAGCCCTGGGCTAGCGAGGACCTACGAGCAGTACGTC. Its translation: CASSPGLARTYEQYV.

This chain joins TRBV7-2 and TRBJ2-1; no reliable D call. The CDR3 sequence is 14 residues long. The germline CDR1 and CDR2 sequences are SGHTA and FQGNSA. The ends were cut back, 5 bases at V and 6 bases at J, with 14 bases in the middle. In nucleotides, the CDR3 is TGTGCCAGCAGCCTCCGGTCAGTCACCAATGAGCAGTTCTTC. Encoded protein: CASSLRSVTNEQFF.

The chain uses TRBV5-6 and TRBJ1-6, with 7 bases lining up with TRBD1. Trimming took 2 bases from V and 2 from J; bases not matched to a gene: 4. Germline V lookup: CDR1 SGHDT, CDR2 YYEEEE. The CDR3 covers 16 residues. CDR3 region: CASSLGGPTYNSPLHF. The CDR3 DNA follows: TGTGCCAGCAGCTTAGGGGGCCCTACCTATAATTCACCCCTCCACTTT.

The rearrangement joins TRBV19 to TRBJ1-4; D is uncertain. The germline V gene encodes CDR1 LNHDA and CDR2 SQIVND (reference sequence). V was pared by 3 bases and J by 2 bases, with 7 bases between. The CDR3 spans 14 residues. The chain's CDR3 is CASSIDFTNEKLFF. For the CDR3, the DNA is TGTGCCAGTAGTATCGATTTCACTAATGAAAAACTGTTTTTT. The full variable domain, in which reference TRBV19 and TRBJ1-4 provide the parts outside the CDR3, is DGGITQSPKYLFRKEGQNVTLSCEQNLNHDAMYWYRQDPGQGLRLIYYSQIVNDFQKGDIAEGYSVSREKKESFPLTVTSAQKNPTAFYLCASSIDFTNEKLFFGSGTQLSVL.